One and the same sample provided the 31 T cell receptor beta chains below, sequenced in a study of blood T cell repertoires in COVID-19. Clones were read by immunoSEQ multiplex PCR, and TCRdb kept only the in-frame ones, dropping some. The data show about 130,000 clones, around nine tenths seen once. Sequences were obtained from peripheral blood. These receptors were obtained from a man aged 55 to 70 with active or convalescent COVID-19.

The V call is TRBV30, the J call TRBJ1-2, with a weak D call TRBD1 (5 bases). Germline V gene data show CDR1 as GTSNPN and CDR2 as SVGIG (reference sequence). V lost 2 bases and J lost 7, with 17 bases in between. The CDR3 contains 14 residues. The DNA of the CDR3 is TGTGCCTGGAGTCAGTCACAGGCGTCGGGTGGCTACACCTTC. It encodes CAWSQSQASGGYTF. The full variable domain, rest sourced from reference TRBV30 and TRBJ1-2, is SQTIHQWPATLVQPVGSPLSLECTVEGTSNPNLYWYRQAAGRGLQLLFYSVGIGQISSEVPQNLSASRPQDRQFILSSKKLLLSDSGFYLCAWSQSQASGGYTFGSGTRLTVV.

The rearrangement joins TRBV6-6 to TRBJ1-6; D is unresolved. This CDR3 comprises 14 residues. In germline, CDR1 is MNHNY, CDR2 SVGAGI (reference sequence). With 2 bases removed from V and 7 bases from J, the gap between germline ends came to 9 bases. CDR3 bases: TGTGCCAGCAGTTACGAGGGCGCAAATTCACCCCTCCACTTT. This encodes CASSYEGANSPLHF.

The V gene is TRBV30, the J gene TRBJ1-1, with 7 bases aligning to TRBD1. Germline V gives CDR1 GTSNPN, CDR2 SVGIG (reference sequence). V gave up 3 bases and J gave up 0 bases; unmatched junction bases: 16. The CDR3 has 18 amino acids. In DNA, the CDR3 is TGTGCCTGGAGGACCCCGGGACAGTTGGGGCCTTTGAACACTGAAGCTTTCTTT. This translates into CAWRTPGQLGPLNTEAFF. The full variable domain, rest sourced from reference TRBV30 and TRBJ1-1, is SQTIHQWPATLVQPVGSPLSLECTVEGTSNPNLYWYRQAAGRGLQLLFYSVGIGQISSEVPQNLSASRPQDRQFILSSKKLLLSDSGFYLCAWRTPGQLGPLNTEAFFGQGTRLTVV.

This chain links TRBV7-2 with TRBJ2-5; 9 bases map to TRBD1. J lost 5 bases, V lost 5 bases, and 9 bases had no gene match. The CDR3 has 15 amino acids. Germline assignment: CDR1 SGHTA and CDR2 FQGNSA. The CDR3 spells CASSEQQGAGETQYF. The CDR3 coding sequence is TGTGCCAGCAGCGAGCAACAGGGGGCGGGGGAGACCCAGTACTTC. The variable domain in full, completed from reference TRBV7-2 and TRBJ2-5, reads GAGVSQSPSNKVTEKGKDVELRCDPISGHTALYWYRQSLGQGLEFLIYFQGNSAPDKSGLPSDRFSAERTGGSVSTLTIQRTQQEDSAVYLCASSEQQGAGETQYFGPGTRLLVL.

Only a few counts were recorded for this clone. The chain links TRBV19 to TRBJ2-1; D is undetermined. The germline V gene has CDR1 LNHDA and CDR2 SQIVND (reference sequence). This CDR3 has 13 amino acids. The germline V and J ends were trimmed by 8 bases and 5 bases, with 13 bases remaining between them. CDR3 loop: CASRPIEDNEQFF. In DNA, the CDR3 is TGTGCCAGTCGTCCCATAGAGGACAATGAGCAGTTCTTC.

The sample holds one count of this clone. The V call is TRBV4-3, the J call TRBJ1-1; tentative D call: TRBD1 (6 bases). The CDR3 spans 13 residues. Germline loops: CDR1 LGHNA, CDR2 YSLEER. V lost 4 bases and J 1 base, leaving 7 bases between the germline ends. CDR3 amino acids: CASSLGQNTEAFF. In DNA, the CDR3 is TGCGCCAGCAGCCTGGGACAGAACACTGAAGCTTTCTTT.

CDR3 protein: CSGSRGDTEAFF. The CDR3 DNA sequence: TGCAGCGGGTCCAGGGGCGACACTGAAGCTTTCTTT. V usage is TRBV29-1 and J usage is TRBJ1-1; tentative D call: TRBD1 (6 bases). Between the trimmed V and J ends, which lost 7 bases and 3 bases, there was a span of 12 bases. Germline loops: CDR1 SQVTM, CDR2 ANQGSEA. This CDR3 has 12 residues.

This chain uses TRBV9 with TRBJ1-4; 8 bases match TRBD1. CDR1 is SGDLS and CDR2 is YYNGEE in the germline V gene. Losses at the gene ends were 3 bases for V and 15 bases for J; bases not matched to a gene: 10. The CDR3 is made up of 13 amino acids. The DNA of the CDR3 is TGTGCCAGCAGCGCTGCGGACAGGGCTAGGATGTTTTTT. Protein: CASSAADRARMFF. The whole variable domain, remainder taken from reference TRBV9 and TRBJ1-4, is DSGVTQTPKHLITATGQRVTLRCSPRSGDLSVYWYQQSLDQGLQFLIQYYNGEERAKGNILERFSAQQFPDLHSELNLSSLELGDSALYFCASSAADRARMFFGSGTQLSVL.

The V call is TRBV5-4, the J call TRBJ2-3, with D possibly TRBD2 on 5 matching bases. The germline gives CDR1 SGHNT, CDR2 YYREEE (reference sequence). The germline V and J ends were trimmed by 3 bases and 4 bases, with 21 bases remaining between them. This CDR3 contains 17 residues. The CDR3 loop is CASSYSVRSRGSDTQYF. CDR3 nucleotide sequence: TGTGCCAGCAGCTACTCTGTAAGGTCCCGCGGGTCAGATACGCAGTATTTT. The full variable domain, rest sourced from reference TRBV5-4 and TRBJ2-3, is ETGVTQSPTHLIKTRGQQVTLRCSSQSGHNTVSWYQQALGQGPQFIFQYYREEENGRGNFPPRFSGLQFPNYSSELNVNALELDDSALYLCASSYSVRSRGSDTQYFGPGTRLTVL.

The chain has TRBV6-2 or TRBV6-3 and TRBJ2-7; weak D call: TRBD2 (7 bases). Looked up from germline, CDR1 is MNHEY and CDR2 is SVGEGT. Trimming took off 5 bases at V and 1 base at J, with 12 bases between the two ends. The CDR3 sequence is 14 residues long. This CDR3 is CASSGGGFSYEQYF. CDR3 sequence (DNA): TGTGCCAGCAGTGGGGGGGGCTTTTCCTACGAGCAGTACTTC.

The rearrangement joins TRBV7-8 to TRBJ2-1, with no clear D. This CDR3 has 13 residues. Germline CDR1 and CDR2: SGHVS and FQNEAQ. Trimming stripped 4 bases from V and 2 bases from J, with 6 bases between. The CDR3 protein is CASSSPTYNEQFF. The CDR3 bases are TGTGCCAGCAGCTCGCCTACCTACAATGAGCAGTTCTTC.

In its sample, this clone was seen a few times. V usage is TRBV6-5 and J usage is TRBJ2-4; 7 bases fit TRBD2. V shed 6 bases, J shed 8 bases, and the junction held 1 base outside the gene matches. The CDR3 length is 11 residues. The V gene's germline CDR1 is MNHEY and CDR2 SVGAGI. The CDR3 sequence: CASRAGDIQYF. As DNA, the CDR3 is TGTGCCAGCAGGGCGGGGGACATTCAGTACTTC.

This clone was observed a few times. The CDR3 coding sequence is TGTGCCAGCACTTCGGACAGGGAGGGCTATGGCTACACCTTC. Translated: CASTSDREGYGYTF. The chain links TRBV2 to TRBJ1-2; 8 bases are a match to TRBD1. The CDR3 loop spans 14 amino acids. Germline values: CDR1 SNHLY, CDR2 FYNNEI. V trimming: 7 bases; J trimming: 4 bases; junction bases outside the gene matches: 8.

The CDR3 loop reads CASSQDMASGGGTQYF. CDR3 bases: TGTGCCAGCAGCCAAGATATGGCTAGCGGGGGCGGTACGCAGTATTTT. V and J are TRBV4-2 and TRBJ2-3; 10 nucleotides agree with TRBD2. The V segment lost 0 bases and the J segment 8 bases; nucleotides outside the gene matches: 8. Germline V gene lookup returns CDR1 LGHNA and CDR2 YNFKEQ. The CDR3 contains 16 residues.

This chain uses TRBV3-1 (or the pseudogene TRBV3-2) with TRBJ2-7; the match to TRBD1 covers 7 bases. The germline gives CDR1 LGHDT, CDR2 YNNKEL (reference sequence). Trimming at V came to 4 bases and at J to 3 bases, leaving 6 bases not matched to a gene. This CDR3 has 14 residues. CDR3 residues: CASSPRDRFYEQYF. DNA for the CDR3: TGTGCCAGCAGCCCCCGGGACAGATTCTACGAGCAGTACTTC.

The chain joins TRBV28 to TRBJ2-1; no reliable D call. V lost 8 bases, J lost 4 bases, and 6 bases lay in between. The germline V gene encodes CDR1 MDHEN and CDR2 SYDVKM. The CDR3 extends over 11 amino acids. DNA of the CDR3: TGTGCCAGCGCGGTATACAATGAGCAGTTCTTC. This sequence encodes CASAVYNEQFF.

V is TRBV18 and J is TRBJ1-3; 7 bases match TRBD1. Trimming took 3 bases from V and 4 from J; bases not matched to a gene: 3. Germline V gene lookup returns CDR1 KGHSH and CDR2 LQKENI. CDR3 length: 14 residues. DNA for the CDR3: TGTGCCAGCTCACCGGACAGGACCGGAAACACCATATATTTT. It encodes CASSPDRTGNTIYF. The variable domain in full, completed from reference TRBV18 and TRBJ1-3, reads NAGVMQNPRHLVRRRGQEARLRCSPMKGHSHVYWYRQLPEEGLKFMVYLQKENIIDESGMPKERFSAEFPKEGPSILRIQQVVRGDSAAYFCASSPDRTGNTIYFGEGSWLTVV.

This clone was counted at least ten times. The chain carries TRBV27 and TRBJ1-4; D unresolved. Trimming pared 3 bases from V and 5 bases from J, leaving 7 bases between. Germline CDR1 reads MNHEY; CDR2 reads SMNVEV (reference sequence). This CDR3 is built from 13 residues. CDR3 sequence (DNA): TGTGCCAGCAGTTTGTGGCACAATGAAAAACTGTTTTTT. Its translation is CASSLWHNEKLFF.

Here the CDR3 DNA reads TGTGCCAGCAGCCTCCCGACTAGCGGCACAGATACGCAGTATTTT. Protein sequence: CASSLPTSGTDTQYF. The chain combines TRBV3-1 (or the pseudogene TRBV3-2) with TRBJ2-3, with 8 bases lining up with TRBD2. CDR3 size: 15 residues. Trimming took 4 bases from V and 1 from J; bases not matched to a gene: 4. Germline-derived CDR1 and CDR2 are LGHDT and YNNKEL (reference sequence).

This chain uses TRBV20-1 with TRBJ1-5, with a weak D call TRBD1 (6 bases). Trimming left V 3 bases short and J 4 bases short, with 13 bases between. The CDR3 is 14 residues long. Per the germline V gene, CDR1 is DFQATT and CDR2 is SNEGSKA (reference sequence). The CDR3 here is CSASSGRGNQPQHF. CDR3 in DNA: TGCAGTGCTAGTAGTGGCAGGGGAAATCAGCCCCAGCATTTT.

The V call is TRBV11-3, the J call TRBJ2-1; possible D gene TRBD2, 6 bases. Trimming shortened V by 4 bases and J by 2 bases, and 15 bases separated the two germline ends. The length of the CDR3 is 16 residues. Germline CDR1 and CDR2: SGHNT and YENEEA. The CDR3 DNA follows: TGTGCCAGCAGCTCGCTCCCGGGGGACCCCTACAATGAGCAGTTCTTC. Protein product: CASSSLPGDPYNEQFF. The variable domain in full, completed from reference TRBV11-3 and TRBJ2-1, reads EAGVVQSPRYKIIEKKQPVAFWCNPISGHNTLYWYLQNLGQGPELLIRYENEEAVDDSQLPKDRFSAERLKGVDSTLKIQPAELGDSAVYLCASSSLPGDPYNEQFFGPGTRLTVL.

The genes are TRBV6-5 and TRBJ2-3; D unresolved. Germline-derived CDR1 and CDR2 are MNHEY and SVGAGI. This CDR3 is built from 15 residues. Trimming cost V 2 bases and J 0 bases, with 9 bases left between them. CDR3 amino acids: CASSYGLPSTDTQYF. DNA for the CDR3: TGTGCCAGCAGTTACGGGCTCCCCAGCACAGATACGCAGTATTTT.

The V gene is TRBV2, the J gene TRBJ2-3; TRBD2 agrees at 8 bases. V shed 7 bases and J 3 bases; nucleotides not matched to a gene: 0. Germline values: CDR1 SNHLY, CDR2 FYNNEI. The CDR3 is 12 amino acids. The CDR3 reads CASKRETDTQYF. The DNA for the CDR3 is TGTGCCAGCAAGCGGGAGACAGATACGCAGTATTTT.

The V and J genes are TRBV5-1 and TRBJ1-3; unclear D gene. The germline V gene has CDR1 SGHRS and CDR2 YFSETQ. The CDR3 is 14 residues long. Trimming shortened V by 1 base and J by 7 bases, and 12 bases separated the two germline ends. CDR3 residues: CASSLSGGWNTIYF. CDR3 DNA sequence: TGCGCCAGCAGCTTGTCGGGAGGCTGGAACACCATATATTTT.

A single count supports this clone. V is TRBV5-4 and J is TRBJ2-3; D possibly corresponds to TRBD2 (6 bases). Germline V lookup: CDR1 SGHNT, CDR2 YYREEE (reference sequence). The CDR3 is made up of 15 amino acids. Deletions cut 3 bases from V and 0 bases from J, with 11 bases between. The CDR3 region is CASSSEGLSTDTQYF. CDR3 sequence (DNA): TGTGCCAGCAGCTCGGAGGGACTTAGCACAGATACGCAGTATTTT.

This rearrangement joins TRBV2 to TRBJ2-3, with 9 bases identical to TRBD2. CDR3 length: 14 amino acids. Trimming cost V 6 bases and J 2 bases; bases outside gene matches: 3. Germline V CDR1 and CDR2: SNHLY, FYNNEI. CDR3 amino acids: CASSAGGLTDTQYF. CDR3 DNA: TGTGCCAGCAGCGCGGGGGGGCTCACAGATACGCAGTATTTT.

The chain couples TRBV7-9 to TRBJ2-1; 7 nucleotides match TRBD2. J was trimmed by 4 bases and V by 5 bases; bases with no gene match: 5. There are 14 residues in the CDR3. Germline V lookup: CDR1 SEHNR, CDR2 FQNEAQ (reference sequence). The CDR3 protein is CASSETSRYNEQFF. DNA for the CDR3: TGTGCCAGCAGCGAGACTAGCCGATACAATGAGCAGTTCTTC.

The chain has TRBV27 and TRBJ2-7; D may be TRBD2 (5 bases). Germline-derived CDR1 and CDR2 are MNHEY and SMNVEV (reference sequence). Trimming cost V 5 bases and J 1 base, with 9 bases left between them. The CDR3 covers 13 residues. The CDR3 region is CASSPRTSYEQYF. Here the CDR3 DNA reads TGTGCCAGCAGTCCCCGGACTTCCTACGAGCAGTACTTC.

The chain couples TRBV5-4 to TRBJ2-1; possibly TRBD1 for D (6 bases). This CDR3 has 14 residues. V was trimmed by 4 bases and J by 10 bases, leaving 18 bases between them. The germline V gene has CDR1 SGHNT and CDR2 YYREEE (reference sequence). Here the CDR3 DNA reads TGTGCCAGCAGCCGCGAATTACAGGGCTCAGAGCAGTTCTTC. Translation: CASSRELQGSEQFF.

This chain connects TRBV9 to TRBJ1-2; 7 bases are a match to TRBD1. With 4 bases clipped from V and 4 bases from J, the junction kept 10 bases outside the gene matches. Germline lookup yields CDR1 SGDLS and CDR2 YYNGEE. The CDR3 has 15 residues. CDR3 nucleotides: TGTGCCAGCAGCTCCGAGACAGGGTGGGGCTATGGCTACACCTTC. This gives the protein CASSSETGWGYGYTF.

The chain's CDR3 is CASVSKREGGNTQYF. The CDR3, as DNA: TGTGCCAGCGTTTCGAAGCGGGAGGGAGGAAATACGCAGTATTTT. V and J are TRBV7-8 and TRBJ2-3, with 10 bases that match TRBD2. The germline V gene has CDR1 SGHVS and CDR2 FQNEAQ. This CDR3 is 15 amino acids long. Losses at the gene ends were 8 bases for V and 7 bases for J; bases not matched to a gene: 12.